The 18 T cell receptor beta chains reported below all come from one sample, sequenced in a study of beta chain features in type 1 diabetes. All of the isolated RNA was reverse transcribed, so expressed TCRB transcripts were sequenced. Generated by immunoSEQ multiplex PCR, the TCRdb table keeps only in-frame clones and is missing some. The sample lists about 320,000 clones, around 15% occurring once. The sequenced sample was central memory CD4+ T cells from blood. The receptors stem from a man younger than 45 in good health.

The chain has TRBV19 and TRBJ1-5; no definite D call. This CDR3 region has 16 residues. The germline gives CDR1 LNHDA, CDR2 SQIVND (reference sequence). The V gene lost 4 bases and the J gene lost 1 base, with 14 bases spanning the gap. The CDR3 region is CASSNIGKTSNQPQHF. As DNA, the CDR3 is TGTGCCAGTAGTAACATAGGGAAGACGAGCAATCAGCCCCAGCATTTT.

The chain recombines TRBV5-1 with TRBJ2-5, with D tentatively TRBD1 (8 bases). The V gene's germline CDR1 is SGHRS and CDR2 YFSETQ. The CDR3 runs 16 residues. V lost 0 bases, J lost 4 bases, and 16 bases lay in between. DNA for the CDR3: TGCGCCAGCAGCTTGGCTAGGACAGGGAGGGGAGAGACCCAGTACTTC. This encodes CASSLARTGRGETQYF. Full variable domain (rest looked up from reference TRBV5-1 and TRBJ2-5): KAGVTQTPRYLIKTRGQQVTLSCSPISGHRSVSWYQQTPGQGLQFLFEYFSETQRNKGNFPGRFSGRQFSNSRSEMNVSTLELGDSALYLCASSLARTGRGETQYFGPGTRLLVL.

About this clone: This specimen includes other DNA sequences encoding the same CDR3. The chain has TRBV7-2 and TRBJ2-5; D call uncertain. CDR3 size: 13 residues. Germline V gives CDR1 SGHTA, CDR2 FQGNSA. V gave up 2 bases and J gave up 4 bases, with 8 bases separating them. CDR3 bases: TGTGCCAGCAGCTTATCGGGTGCAGAGACCCAGTACTTC. Residues: CASSLSGAETQYF. The full variable domain, with the rest looked up from reference TRBV7-2 and TRBJ2-5, is GAGVSQSPSNKVTEKGKDVELRCDPISGHTALYWYRQSLGQGLEFLIYFQGNSAPDKSGLPSDRFSAERTGGSVSTLTIQRTQQEDSAVYLCASSLSGAETQYFGPGTRLLVL.

The chain joins TRBV28 to TRBJ2-7; 10 nucleotides match TRBD2. V trimming: 2 bases; J trimming: 5 bases; junction bases outside the gene matches: 6. The CDR3 consists of 15 residues. Germline lookup yields CDR1 MDHEN and CDR2 SYDVKM. CDR3 loop: CASSLSASGSHEQYV. CDR3 DNA sequence: TGTGCCAGCAGTTTAAGCGCTAGCGGGAGCCACGAGCAGTACGTC.

This clone was recorded many times. The J gene is TRBJ1-1, the V gene TRBV10-3; no definite D call. The CDR3 runs 12 residues. CDR1 ENHRY and CDR2 SYGVKD come from the germline V gene. Trimming shortened V by 5 bases and J by 4 bases, and 8 bases separated the two germline ends. CDR3 loop: CAISRESTEAFF. The CDR3 nucleotides are TGTGCCATCAGTCGGGAGAGCACTGAAGCTTTCTTT.

This chain links TRBV11-2 with TRBJ1-4; D might be TRBD1 (5 bases). The ends were cut back, 5 bases at V and 4 bases at J, with 11 bases in the middle. Germline CDR1 is SGHAT and CDR2 is FQNNGV. This CDR3 has 14 residues. This CDR3 reads CASSLGDFNEKLFF. In nucleotides, the CDR3 is TGTGCCAGCAGCCTAGGGGATTTTAATGAAAAACTGTTTTTT.

This clone showed up just a few times. The rearrangement uses TRBV2 and TRBJ2-2; 8 bases line up with TRBD1. Germline CDR1 reads SNHLY; CDR2 reads FYNNEI. V was clipped by 4 bases and J by 4 bases; unmatched bases: 5. CDR3 length: 15 residues. CDR3: CASSGVRGPTGELFF. CDR3 DNA sequence: TGTGCCAGCAGTGGGGTCAGGGGGCCCACCGGGGAGCTGTTTTTT.

This chain connects TRBV6-1 to TRBJ2-5, with D unresolved. Trimming removed 5 bases at V and 5 bases at J, with 15 bases between. CDR1 MNHNS and CDR2 SASEGT come from the germline V gene. This CDR3 contains 14 residues. The CDR3 bases are TGTGCCAGCAGTCCCCCTCGGCTAATGGAGACCCAGTACTTC. Translation gives CASSPPRLMETQYF.

The rearrangement links TRBV7-9 to TRBJ2-5; tentative D call: TRBD1 (6 bases). Trimming took 5 bases from V and 5 from J, leaving 12 bases between them. This CDR3 contains 13 residues. Germline assignment: CDR1 SEHNR and CDR2 FQNEAQ (reference sequence). CDR3 amino acids: CASSQSGVETQYF. As DNA, the CDR3 is TGTGCCAGCAGCCAATCAGGGGTCGAGACCCAGTACTTC.

This clone has only a few counts. The rearrangement links TRBV7-9 to TRBJ1-3; no reliable D call. Deletions cut 3 bases from V and 0 bases from J, with 9 bases between. The CDR3 covers 15 residues. Germline-derived CDR1 and CDR2 are SEHNR and FQNEAQ (reference sequence). The CDR3 DNA reads TGTGCCAGCAGCTTCGACGTTAGCTCTGGAAACACCATATATTTT. This translates into CASSFDVSSGNTIYF.

This clone has more than one count but fewer than ten. The same CDR3 arises from other DNA sequences in this sample as well. J is TRBJ1-4 and V is TRBV19; 10 positions agree with TRBD1. Trimming cost V 5 bases and J 6 bases; bases outside gene matches: 6. CDR3 size: 15 residues. Germline V gene sequence: CDR1 LNHDA, CDR2 SQIVND (reference sequence). The CDR3 here is CASSRRTGGYEKLFF. For the CDR3, the DNA is TGTGCCAGTAGTCGGCGGACAGGGGGGTATGAAAAACTGTTTTTT.

This clone has only a few counts. The CDR3: CASSGQGPYEQYF. As DNA, the CDR3 is TGTGCCAGCTCTGGACAGGGTCCCTACGAGCAGTACTTC. V gene TRBV18 combines with J gene TRBJ2-7; TRBD1 aligns across 8 bases. V lost 6 bases, J lost 2 bases, and 3 bases stayed unmatched. The CDR3 covers 13 residues. The germline CDR1 and CDR2 sequences are KGHSH and LQKENI. Full variable domain (rest looked up from reference TRBV18 and TRBJ2-7): NAGVMQNPRHLVRRRGQEARLRCSPMKGHSHVYWYRQLPEEGLKFMVYLQKENIIDESGMPKERFSAEFPKEGPSILRIQQVVRGDSAAYFCASSGQGPYEQYFGPGTRLTVT.

This clone was seen only once. The junction departs from germline at one end; a sequencing error may be responsible. V gene TRBV2 combines with J gene TRBJ2-7, with 14 nucleotides matching TRBD2. This CDR3 comprises 13 residues. Germline V CDR1 and CDR2: SNHLY, FYNNEI. CDR3 amino acids: CASSEGLAGVRDF. The CDR3 DNA sequence: TGTGCCAGCAGTGAGGGACTAGCGGGGGTACGAGACTTC.

The V call is TRBV4-1, the J call TRBJ2-3, with D unclear. The CDR3 extends over 13 amino acids. Germline V CDR1 and CDR2: MGHRA, YSYEKL. V lost 0 bases and J 10 bases, leaving 11 bases between the germline ends. The CDR3: CASSQDVSTPQYF. CDR3 DNA sequence: TGCGCCAGCAGCCAAGATGTAAGCACTCCGCAGTATTTT.

This clone was observed a few times. This may arise from a read error, as a much more abundant clone is one base away. The chain has TRBV11-3 and TRBJ2-3; 7 bases align to TRBD2. CDR3 length: 14 residues. Germline trimming cut 5 bases from V and 0 bases from J; bases unmatched to any gene: 2. CDR1 and CDR2 (germline): SGHNT, YENEEA. The CDR3 protein is CASSRTRSTDTQYF. In DNA, the CDR3 is TGTGCCAGCAGCCGGACTAGAAGCACAGATACGCAGTATTTT.

The chain joins TRBV2 to TRBJ1-3, with D hard to call. Germline V gene sequence: CDR1 SNHLY, CDR2 FYNNEI. Deletions cut 5 bases from V and 4 bases from J, with 6 bases between. The CDR3 sequence is 12 residues long. This CDR3 is CASSSGGNTIYF. Here the CDR3 DNA reads TGTGCCAGCAGTAGCGGCGGAAACACCATATATTTT.

The chain is built from TRBV21-1 and TRBJ2-2; no DNA check was done on the table's D call, TRBD2. TRBV21-1 is a pseudogene segment. The CDR3 is 21 residues long. CDR3 DNA sequence: TGTGCCAGCAGCAAAGCGTGGATCCCAGGACTAGCGGAAAAACACACCGGGGAGCTGTTTTTT. Its protein product is CASSKAWIPGLAEKHTGELFF.

The V gene is TRBV6-6, the J gene TRBJ2-7; no clear D gene. The germline gives CDR1 MNHNY, CDR2 SVGAGI (reference sequence). V was pared by 7 bases and J by 1 base, with 11 bases between. The CDR3 contains 13 residues. CDR3 coding DNA: TGTGCCAGCACAGACCGGTCGTCCTACGAGCAGTACTTC. The encoded protein is CASTDRSSYEQYF.